Detailed here is one T cell receptor (beta chain). The antigen is not known. Produced via immunoSEQ multiplex PCR; TCRdb's table is partial and in-frame only. Of hundreds of thousands of clones in the sample, 74% were seen once. These data belong to a study of shared clonotypes between healthy human individuals. Study results and limitations: On the whole, naive subsets had larger estimated richness than memory subsets had.

This TCR derives from a woman aged 30 to 39 in good health. What was sequenced was memory CD4+ T cells sorted from blood. Subset specified: CD45RA-negative fraction.

The CDR3 reads CASSSQGVAGNTIYF. In DNA form, the CDR3 reads TGCGCCAGCAGCTCGCAGGGGGTGGCTGGAAACACCATATATTTT. This chain connects TRBV5-1 to TRBJ1-3; 7 bases align to TRBD1. With 3 bases clipped from V and 2 bases from J, the junction kept 5 bases outside the gene matches. The CDR3 loop spans 15 amino acids. Germline V lookup: CDR1 SGHRS, CDR2 YFSETQ.